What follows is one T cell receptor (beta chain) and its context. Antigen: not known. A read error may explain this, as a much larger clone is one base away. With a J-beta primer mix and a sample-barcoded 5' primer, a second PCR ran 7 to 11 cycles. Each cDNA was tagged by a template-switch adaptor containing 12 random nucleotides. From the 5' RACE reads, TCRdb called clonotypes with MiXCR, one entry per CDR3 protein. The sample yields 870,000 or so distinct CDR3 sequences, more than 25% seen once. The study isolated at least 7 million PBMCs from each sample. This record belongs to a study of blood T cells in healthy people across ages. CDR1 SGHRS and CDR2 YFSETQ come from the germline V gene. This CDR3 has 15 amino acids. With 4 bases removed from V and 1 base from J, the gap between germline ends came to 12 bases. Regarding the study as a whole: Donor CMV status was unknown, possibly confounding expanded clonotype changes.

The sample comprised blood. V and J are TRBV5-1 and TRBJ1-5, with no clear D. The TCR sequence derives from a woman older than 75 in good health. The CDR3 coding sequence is TGCGCCAGCAGCACCGGGGTGGGGAGCAATCAGCCCCAGCATTTT. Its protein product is CASSTGVGSNQPQHF.